These T cell receptor beta chains were read from a single sample in a study of T cell responses to AZD1222 COVID-19 vaccine. The repertoire was sequenced with immunoSEQ multiplex PCR; TCRdb's copy has only in-frame clones and lacks some. In the table there are 110,000 to 150,000 clones, 80% to 95% of which are singletons. Sample: peripheral blood, taken on day 0 of AZD1222 vaccination. These receptor sequences come from an adult in good health. CDR3s include the opening cysteine and the closing phenylalanine or tryptophan. D genes are given only for firm matches. Not every row has a clone size; where given, it reads once, few, many or a size class.

clone_size j_call d_call v_call cdr3_aa cdr3_nt
few TRBJ1-6 NA TRBV9 CASTAWEGANSPLHF TGTGCCAGCACCGCTTGGGAGGGAGCGAATTCACCCCTCCACTTT
NA TRBJ1-1 NA TRBV10-1 CASSDGGHRARAFF TGCGCCAGCAGTGACGGTGGCCACAGGGCAAGGGCTTTCTTT
NA TRBJ2-1 NA TRBV19 CASSPPGSRVDEQFF TGTGCCAGTAGTCCCCCCGGTTCGAGGGTCGATGAGCAGTTCTTC
NA TRBJ2-7 TRBD1 TRBV5-1 CASSLGGGTGDYEQYF TGCGCCAGCAGCCTGGGAGGCGGGACAGGGGACTACGAGCAGTACTTC
once TRBJ1-3 NA TRBV5-5 CASSPLPGNTIYF TGTGCCAGCAGCCCCCTCCCCGGGAACACCATATATTTT
once TRBJ2-1 TRBD2 TRBV18 CASSQLPSSGRVYNEQFF TGTGCCAGCTCACAACTACCCTCGAGCGGGAGGGTTTACAATGAGCAGTTCTTC
NA TRBJ2-7 NA TRBV7-9 CASSPEGVLLGGSYEQYF TGTGCCAGCAGCCCAGAAGGGGTCCTCCTGGGGGGCTCCTACGAGCAGTACTTC
NA TRBJ2-7 TRBD1 TRBV6-2/TRBV6-3 CASSSGTGDYEQYF TGTGCCAGCAGTTCTGGGACAGGGGACTACGAGCAGTACTTC
NA TRBJ2-7 TRBD1 TRBV28 CASSSIKGAVFSYEQYF TGTGCCAGCAGTTCTATTAAGGGGGCCGTTTTCTCCTACGAGCAGTACTTC
NA TRBJ2-7 TRBD1 TRBV19 CASSPKPDRGYEQYF TGTGCCAGTAGTCCGAAACCGGACAGGGGCTACGAGCAGTACTTC
NA TRBJ2-7 TRBD2 TRBV4-1 CASSQEGGSSYEQYF TGCGCCAGCAGCCAAGAGGGCGGGAGCTCCTACGAGCAGTACTTC
NA TRBJ1-1 TRBD1 TRBV7-8 CASSFGQGDTEAFF TGTGCCAGCAGCTTTGGGCAGGGGGACACTGAAGCTTTCTTT
once TRBJ1-6 NA TRBV6-1 CASSEGRWGNSPLHF TGTGCCAGCAGTGAGGGGCGATGGGGGAATTCACCCCTCCACTTT
NA TRBJ2-1 NA TRBV7-2 CASSLPGGSSYNEQFF TGTGCCAGCAGCCTCCCAGGAGGGAGTTCTTACAATGAGCAGTTCTTC
NA TRBJ2-2 TRBD1 TRBV9 CASTPRDRGNVGELFF TGTGCCAGCACTCCGAGGGACAGGGGTAATGTCGGGGAGCTGTTTTTT
NA TRBJ1-1 TRBD1 TRBV10-2 CASRGQDLFAEAFF TGCGCCAGCAGAGGACAGGACTTGTTCGCTGAAGCTTTCTTT
NA TRBJ1-2 NA TRBV6-5 CASSYSTPAGIYGYTF TGTGCCAGCAGTTATTCGACCCCCGCAGGGATCTATGGCTACACCTTC
NA TRBJ1-2 NA TRBV6-5 CASGSRGSYGYTF TGTGCCAGCGGATCACGGGGTTCCTATGGCTACACCTTC
NA TRBJ2-7 TRBD1 TRBV27 CASSLAPTGANHYEQYF TGTGCCAGCAGCCTGGCCCCTACAGGGGCGAACCACTACGAGCAGTACTTC
once TRBJ2-7 TRBD2 TRBV5-4 CASSLSRTSGSYEQYF TGTGCCAGCAGCTTGAGCCGGACTAGCGGGAGCTACGAGCAGTACTTC
once TRBJ1-5 NA TRBV19 CASSKTGGGNQPQHF TGTGCCAGTAGTAAAACGGGGGGTGGCAATCAGCCCCAGCATTTT
NA TRBJ1-4 NA TRBV5-4 CASTPGVARPEKLFF TGTGCCAGCACCCCAGGGGTGGCCCGGCCTGAAAAACTGTTTTTT
NA TRBJ2-5 TRBD1 TRBV27 CASSWSGQGPKTQYF TGTGCCAGCAGTTGGAGTGGACAGGGGCCGAAGACCCAGTACTTC
NA TRBJ1-2 NA TRBV6-5 CASSPGYGYTF TGTGCCAGCAGCCCAGGGTATGGCTACACCTTC
NA TRBJ2-1 TRBD2 TRBV27 CASSSRTSGKDQFF TGTGCCAGCAGTTCGAGGACTAGCGGGAAAGACCAGTTCTTC
NA TRBJ2-7 NA TRBV5-4 CASSLSTASIAEQYF TGTGCCAGCAGCTTGAGTACAGCCTCAATTGCCGAGCAGTACTTC
NA TRBJ2-7 TRBD1 TRBV7-2 CASSEYNEQGKYF TGTGCCAGCAGCGAATACAATGAACAGGGGAAGTACTTC
once TRBJ1-2 NA TRBV9 CASSVRADPYGYTF TGTGCCAGCAGCGTAAGGGCAGACCCCTATGGCTACACCTTC
NA TRBJ2-1 NA TRBV5-1 CASSLRDTSYNEQFF TGCGCCAGCAGCTTGCGAGACACCTCCTACAATGAGCAGTTCTTC
NA TRBJ2-1 TRBD2 TRBV18 CASSPLAGKGQGGLAGLYNEQFF TGTGCCAGCTCACCCTTAGCGGGGAAAGGCCAGGGCGGACTAGCGGGCCTCTACAATGAGCAGTTCTTC
NA TRBJ1-2 TRBD1 TRBV7-2 CASSAGQDYGYTF TGTGCCAGCAGCGCGGGACAGGACTATGGCTACACCTTC
NA TRBJ2-7 NA TRBV14 CASSQGLAVGYEQYF TGTGCCAGCAGCCAAGGGTTGGCGGTGGGCTACGAGCAGTACTTC
NA TRBJ1-4 TRBD1 TRBV5-4 CASSLGGTVNEKLFF TGTGCCAGCAGCTTGGGTGGGACAGTTAATGAAAAACTGTTTTTT
NA TRBJ1-6 NA TRBV10-1 CASSEEGADNSPLHF TGCGCCAGCAGTGAGGAAGGGGCAGATAATTCACCCCTCCACTTT
NA TRBJ2-7 NA TRBV10-1 CASSESGTYEQYF TGCGCCAGCAGTGAGTCAGGGACGTACGAGCAGTACTTC
NA TRBJ2-7 TRBD1 TRBV6-5 CASSQDRVGEQYF TGTGCCAGCAGCCAGGACAGGGTCGGAGAGCAGTACTTC
NA TRBJ2-5 NA TRBV19 CASSIGDSGVTQYF TGTGCCAGTAGTATCGGGGACTCCGGGGTGACCCAGTACTTC
NA TRBJ2-7 NA TRBV27 CASSPQGGKQYF TGTGCCAGCAGTCCCCAAGGGGGAAAGCAGTACTTC
NA TRBJ1-5 TRBD1 TRBV30 CAWSVGTGGQPQHF TGTGCCTGGAGTGTAGGGACAGGGGGTCAGCCCCAGCATTTT
NA TRBJ2-2 NA TRBV19 CASSIDKTAPAIGELFF TGTGCCAGTAGTATAGATAAAACAGCCCCCGCGATCGGGGAGCTGTTTTTT
NA TRBJ1-4 TRBD1 TRBV3-1/TRBV3-2 CASSPTGTGVEKLFF TGTGCCAGCAGCCCAACCGGGACAGGGGTTGAAAAACTGTTTTTT
once TRBJ1-2 TRBD1 TRBV5-4 CASSLLQGNGYTF TGTGCCAGCAGCTTGTTACAGGGGAATGGCTACACCTTC
NA TRBJ1-4 TRBD1 TRBV28 CASSSQGATANEKLFF TGTGCCAGCAGTTCGCAGGGGGCGACAGCTAATGAAAAACTGTTTTTT
NA TRBJ2-5 NA TRBV20-1 CSASGAQYF TGCAGTGCTAGTGGAGCGCAGTACTTC
NA TRBJ1-5 NA TRBV28 CASSLSVVHGRGQPQHF TGTGCCAGCAGTTTATCGGTTGTTCACGGTCGGGGTCAGCCCCAGCATTTT
NA TRBJ1-6 NA TRBV29-1 CSVVNSPLHF TGCAGCGTTGTAAATTCACCCCTCCACTTT
NA TRBJ2-2 NA TRBV6-5 CASRPDNTGELFF TGTGCCAGCAGACCCGACAACACCGGGGAGCTGTTTTTT
NA TRBJ1-2 NA TRBV6-1 CASSELGQDYGYTF TGTGCCAGCAGTGAACTTGGACAAGACTATGGCTACACCTTC
NA TRBJ1-4 NA TRBV9 CASSTPGLSEKLFF TGTGCCAGCAGCACCCCAGGGTTGTCTGAAAAACTGTTTTTT